Here is one T cell receptor beta chain with its context. Total RNA extraction produced at least 5 micrograms (per sample) for the study. The source of the sample is a study of blood T cells in healthy people across ages. Using a J-beta primer mix together with a sample-barcoded 5' primer, a second PCR was run for roughly 7 to 12 cycles. MiXCR, applied by TCRdb to the 5' RACE reads, yields one record per CDR3 protein. Found here are approximately 600,000 distinct CDR3 sequences, roughly three fifths of them singletons; the top ten hold 30% to 45%. Germline CDR1 reads LGHDT; CDR2 reads YNNKEL (reference sequence). This CDR3 is 14 amino acids long. Trimming cost V 3 bases and J 6 bases, with 9 bases left between them.

Sequencing was performed on blood. This clonotype originated in a man aged 60-69 years in good health. The genes are TRBV3-1 and TRBJ1-6; tentative D call: TRBD1 (6 bases). CDR3 nucleotide sequence: TGTGCCAGCAGCCACGGACAGCTTAATTCACCCCTCCACTTT. It encodes CASSHGQLNSPLHF.